The 4 T cell receptor beta chains below all came from one sample that was sequenced in a study of blood T cell repertoires in COVID-19. Produced via immunoSEQ multiplex PCR; TCRdb's table is partial and in-frame only. Here the sample spans over 55,000 clones, around 88% being singletons. The sample was peripheral blood. The receptor source for this set is a woman of 80 years or more with acute or convalescent COVID-19.

In this sample, this clone turned up once. This chain links TRBV11-2 with TRBJ2-1; D is undetermined. Germline CDR1 SGHAT, CDR2 FQNNGV. The CDR3 length is 12 residues. Between the trimmed V and J ends, which lost 7 bases and 4 bases, there was a span of 8 bases. The chain's CDR3 is CASTTTYNEQFF. The CDR3 nucleotides are TGTGCCAGCACCACTACATACAATGAGCAGTTCTTC.

The chain couples TRBV5-6 to TRBJ2-1; 13 bases line up with TRBD2. Trimming removed 2 bases from V and 8 bases from J; junction bases left unmatched: 4. Germline-derived CDR1 and CDR2 are SGHDT and YYEEEE. CDR3 size: 15 residues. The CDR3 loop is CASSLLAGGLDEQFF. The CDR3 DNA sequence: TGTGCCAGCAGCTTACTAGCGGGGGGGCTTGATGAGCAGTTCTTC.

The chain links TRBV19 to TRBJ2-2, with 10 bases matching TRBD1. CDR1 is LNHDA, CDR2 SQIVND, per germline (reference sequence). The CDR3 extends over 16 amino acids. The ends lost 5 bases at V and 5 bases at J; junction bases unmatched: 8. The DNA of the CDR3 is TGTGCCAGTAGTCCCCGGGACAGGGGTATAACCGGGGAGCTGTTTTTT. Encoded protein: CASSPRDRGITGELFF. Full variable domain (remainder filled in from reference TRBV19 and TRBJ2-2): DGGITQSPKYLFRKEGQNVTLSCEQNLNHDAMYWYRQDPGQGLRLIYYSQIVNDFQKGDIAEGYSVSREKKESFPLTVTSAQKNPTAFYLCASSPRDRGITGELFFGEGSRLTVL.

The V and J genes are TRBV3-1 (or the pseudogene TRBV3-2) and TRBJ2-2, with 7 positions matching TRBD1. CDR3 length equals 14 residues. V dropped 6 bases and J dropped 4; count of bases not matched to a gene: 5. From germline, CDR1 is LGHDT and CDR2 YNNKEL (reference sequence). Here the CDR3 reads CASRTGIGTGELFF. CDR3 coding DNA: TGTGCCAGCAGGACAGGGATTGGCACCGGGGAGCTGTTTTTT.